One sample yielded the 14 T cell receptor beta chains listed below, sequenced in a study of beta chain features in type 1 diabetes. Their antigens remain unidentified. Reverse transcription of all isolated RNA meant that expressed TCRB transcripts were sequenced. This table comes from immunoSEQ multiplex PCR, and its TCRdb copy is limited to in-frame clones, with some not included. The data contain fewer than 55,000 clones, under 45% of them singletons. General study findings and limits: TCRB CDR3 length was moderately but significantly reduced in all four CD4+ subsets of Type 1 diabetes patients.

The sequencing input was Tregs from blood. These receptor sequences come from a man in his thirties or forties with type 1 diabetes.

This chain uses TRBV4-1 with TRBJ2-1, with 7 bases identical to TRBD2. The CDR3 spans 21 residues. Germline V gives CDR1 MGHRA, CDR2 YSYEKL. V lost 0 bases, J lost 9 bases, and 26 bases stayed unmatched. CDR3 protein: CASSQDLSIWGGSSGIREQFF. In nucleotides, the CDR3 is TGCGCCAGCAGCCAAGATCTTTCTATTTGGGGCGGGAGCTCTGGTATCCGTGAGCAGTTCTTC.

For the CDR3, the DNA is TGTGCCAGCAGGGGGACAGGTAGCGGCAATGAGCAGTTCTTC. It codes for CASRGTGSGNEQFF. This rearrangement joins TRBV28 to TRBJ2-1; TRBD1 matches at 8 bases. Germline CDR1 MDHEN, CDR2 SYDVKM. V shed 6 bases, J shed 6 bases, and the junction held 7 bases outside the gene matches. CDR3 length equals 14 residues.

This chain joins TRBV6-5 and TRBJ2-5; TRBD2 matches at 12 bases. The V gene end was trimmed by 5 bases and the J gene end by 4 bases; junction bases not matched to a gene: 5. The CDR3 totals 15 residues. Looked up from germline, CDR1 is MNHEY and CDR2 is SVGAGI. The CDR3 DNA follows: TGTGCCAGCAGTGTCCCGACTAGCGGGAGAGAGACCCAGTACTTC. Translation gives CASSVPTSGRETQYF.

The V call is TRBV2, the J call TRBJ2-1; 7 bases map to TRBD2. Trimming took 4 bases from V and 3 from J; bases not matched to a gene: 12. Per germline, CDR1 SNHLY and CDR2 FYNNEI. The CDR3 spans 17 residues. The CDR3 protein is CASSGGRSSGIYNEQFF. The DNA of the CDR3 is TGTGCCAGCAGTGGGGGACGTTCTAGCGGAATCTACAATGAGCAGTTCTTC.

This clone was observed a few times. The chain has TRBV7-9 and TRBJ2-3; D not resolved. Trimming took 1 base from V and 10 from J, leaving 6 bases between them. Germline CDR1 SEHNR, CDR2 FQNEAQ (reference sequence). The CDR3 has 11 amino acids. The CDR3 region is CASSLDRSQYF. In DNA, the CDR3 is TGTGCCAGCAGCTTAGACAGATCGCAGTATTTT.

The table lists this clone with a few counts. The J gene is TRBJ2-1, the V gene TRBV28, with 12 bases fitting TRBD2. The germline V gene has CDR1 MDHEN and CDR2 SYDVKM. The CDR3 loop spans 17 amino acids. V shed 3 bases and J 9 bases; nucleotides not matched to a gene: 12. The CDR3 here is CASSLWTLAGGPGEQFF. The DNA of the CDR3 is TGTGCCAGCAGTTTGTGGACCCTAGCGGGAGGGCCGGGTGAGCAGTTCTTC.

The count of this clone is one. The chain employs TRBV28 and TRBJ2-1; possibly TRBD2 for D (7 bases). CDR1 and CDR2 (germline): MDHEN, SYDVKM. Deletions cut 4 bases from V and 12 bases from J, with 19 bases between. The CDR3 is 14 residues long. CDR3 sequence reads: CASSSERGGQGQFF. The CDR3 DNA reads as TGTGCCAGCAGTTCGGAGAGGGGGGGCCAGGGGCAGTTCTTC.

The chain joins TRBV13 to TRBJ2-1; perhaps TRBD1 as D (5 bases). This CDR3 has 16 residues. The V end lost 2 bases, the J end lost 7 bases, and 18 bases lay between the germline ends. The germline V gene has CDR1 PRHDT and CDR2 FYEKMQ (reference sequence). CDR3 bases: TGTGCCAGCAGCTTAAGGGGTGGCAGAGAGTCTAATGAGCAGTTCTTC. Encoded protein: CASSLRGGRESNEQFF. Together with reference TRBV13 and TRBJ2-1, the CDR3 gives the full variable domain: AAGVIQSPRHLIKEKRETATLKCYPIPRHDTVYWYQQGPGQDPQFLISFYEKMQSDKGSIPDRFSAQQFSDYHSELNMSSLELGDSALYFCASSLRGGRESNEQFFGPGTRLTVL.

The gene calls are TRBV5-1 and TRBJ1-5; D possibly corresponds to TRBD1 (6 bases). Trimming left V 4 bases short and J 3 bases short, with 11 bases between. CDR1 and CDR2 from the germline V gene are SGHRS and YFSETQ. The CDR3 is made up of 14 amino acids. The CDR3 loop reads CASSEGQNNQPQHF. CDR3 DNA: TGCGCCAGCAGCGAAGGACAGAACAATCAGCCCCAGCATTTT. The variable domain in full, with the rest retrieved from reference TRBV5-1 and TRBJ1-5, is KAGVTQTPRYLIKTRGQQVTLSCSPISGHRSVSWYQQTPGQGLQFLFEYFSETQRNKGNFPGRFSGRQFSNSRSEMNVSTLELGDSALYLCASSEGQNNQPQHFGDGTRLSIL.

The rearrangement links TRBV7-3 to TRBJ2-1; TRBD1 matches at 7 bases. V shed 5 bases, J shed 6 bases, and the junction held 4 bases outside the gene matches. The CDR3 covers 13 residues. The germline CDR1 and CDR2 sequences are SGHTA and FQGTGA. CDR3 DNA: TGTGCCAGCAGCCAACAGGGGTTCAATGAGCAGTTCTTC. Amino acids: CASSQQGFNEQFF.

This clone was recorded a few times. This chain uses TRBV4-1 with TRBJ2-2; 11 bases align to TRBD2. Per germline, CDR1 MGHRA and CDR2 YSYEKL. This CDR3 is built from 17 residues. Trimming cost V 5 bases and J 2 bases; bases outside gene matches: 7. CDR3 nucleotide sequence: TGCGCCAGCAGCGACTTCACTAGCGGGAGAAACACCGGGGAGCTGTTTTTT. Amino acids: CASSDFTSGRNTGELFF.

The chain joins TRBV11-2 to TRBJ2-1, with TRBD1 matching over 8 bases. V was pared by 4 bases and J by 7 bases, with 6 bases of the junction left unmatched. This CDR3 contains 14 residues. CDR1 and CDR2 (germline): SGHAT, FQNNGV. The CDR3 sequence: CASSSSRTGNEQFF. The DNA of the CDR3 is TGTGCCAGCAGCTCATCTCGGACAGGGAATGAGCAGTTCTTC.

The chain is built from TRBV19 and TRBJ1-5, with D perhaps TRBD1 (5 bases). This CDR3 spans 13 amino acids. Germline V CDR1 and CDR2: LNHDA, SQIVND (reference sequence). V gave up 9 bases and J gave up 0 bases, with 9 bases separating them. In DNA, the CDR3 is TGTGCCAGCGGGGGGGGTAGCAATCAGCCCCAGCATTTT. Translation: CASGGGSNQPQHF.

This clone was counted only a few times. The chain links TRBV5-4 to TRBJ2-7, with TRBD2 as a possible D gene (5 bases). V lost 4 bases, J lost 4 bases, and 15 bases lay in between. CDR1 is SGHNT and CDR2 is YYREEE in the germline V gene (reference sequence). The CDR3 spans 14 residues. CDR3 amino acids: CASSIGLTTYEQYF. Here the CDR3 DNA reads TGTGCCAGCAGCATAGGACTGACCACTTACGAGCAGTACTTC.